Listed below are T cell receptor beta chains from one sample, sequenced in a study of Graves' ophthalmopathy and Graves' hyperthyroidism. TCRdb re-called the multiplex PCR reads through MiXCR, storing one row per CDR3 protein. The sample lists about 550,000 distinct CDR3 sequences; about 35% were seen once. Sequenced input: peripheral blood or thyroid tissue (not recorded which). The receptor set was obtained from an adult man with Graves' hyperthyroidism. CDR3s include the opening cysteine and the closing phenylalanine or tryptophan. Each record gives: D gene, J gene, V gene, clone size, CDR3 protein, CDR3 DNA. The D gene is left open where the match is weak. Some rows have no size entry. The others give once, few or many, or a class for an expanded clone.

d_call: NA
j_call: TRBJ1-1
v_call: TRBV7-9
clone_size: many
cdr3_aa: CASSARMNTEAFF
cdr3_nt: TGTGCCAGCAGCGCCCGCATGAACACTGAAGCTTTCTTT

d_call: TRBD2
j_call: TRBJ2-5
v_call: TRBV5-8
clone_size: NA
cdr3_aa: CASSRGAGASGQETQYF
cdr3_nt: TGTGCCAGCAGCCGAGGTGCCGGGGCTAGCGGGCAAGAGACCCAGTACTTC

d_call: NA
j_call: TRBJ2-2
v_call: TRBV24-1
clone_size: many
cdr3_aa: CATQPTRQQDTGELFF
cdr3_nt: TGTGCCACCCAGCCGACGCGGCAGCAAGACACCGGGGAGCTGTTTTTT

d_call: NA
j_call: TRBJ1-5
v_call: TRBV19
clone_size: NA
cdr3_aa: CASSARSYSNQPQHF
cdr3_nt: TGTGCCAGTTCAGCCAGGAGCTATAGCAATCAGCCCCAGCATTTT

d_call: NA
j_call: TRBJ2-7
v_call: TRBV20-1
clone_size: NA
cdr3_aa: CSARGGGKVYEQYF
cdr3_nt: TGCAGTGCTAGAGGAGGGGGAAAAGTTTACGAGCAGTACTTC

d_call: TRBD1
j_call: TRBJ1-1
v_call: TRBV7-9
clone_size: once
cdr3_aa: CASSPPGTGPTEAFF
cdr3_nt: TGTGCCAGCAGCCCCCCCGGGACAGGTCCCACTGAAGCTTTCTTT

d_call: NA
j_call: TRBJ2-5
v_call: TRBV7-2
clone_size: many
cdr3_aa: CASSLYRQETQYF
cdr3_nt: TGTGCCAGCAGCTTATACAGACAAGAGACCCAGTACTTC

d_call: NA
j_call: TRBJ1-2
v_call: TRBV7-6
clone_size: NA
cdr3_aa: CASSLGSGQDGYTF
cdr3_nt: TGTGCCAGCAGCTTAGGATCAGGTCAAGATGGCTACACCTTC

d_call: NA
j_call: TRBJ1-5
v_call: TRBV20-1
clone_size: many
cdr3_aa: CSAGTKADQPQHF
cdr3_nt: TGCAGTGCAGGGACGAAGGCGGATCAGCCCCAGCATTTT

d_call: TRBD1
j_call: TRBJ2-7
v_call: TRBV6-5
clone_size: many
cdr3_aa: CASSYGDRGGLLEQYF
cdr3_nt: TGTGCCAGCAGTTACGGCGACAGGGGTGGTTTGTTAGAGCAGTACTTC

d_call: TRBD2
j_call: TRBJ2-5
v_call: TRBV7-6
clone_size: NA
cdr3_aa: CASSPRTGLQETQYF
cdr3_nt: TGTGCCAGCAGCCCCCGGACGGGACTACAAGAGACCCAGTACTTC

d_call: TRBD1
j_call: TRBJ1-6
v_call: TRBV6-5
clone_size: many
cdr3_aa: CASSYSTVGQGAFSPLHF
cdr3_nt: TGTGCCAGCAGTTACTCGACTGTAGGACAGGGGGCTTTTTCACCCCTCCACTTT

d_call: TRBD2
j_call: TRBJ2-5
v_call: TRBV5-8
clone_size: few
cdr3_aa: CASSQGSGGAPETQYF
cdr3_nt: TGCGCCAGCAGCCAAGGCAGCGGGGGGGCCCCAGAGACCCAGTACTTC

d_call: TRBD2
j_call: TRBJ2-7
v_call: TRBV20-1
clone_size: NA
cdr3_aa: CSAIRLAGETYEQYF
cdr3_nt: TGCAGTGCCATACGACTAGCGGGAGAAACCTACGAGCAGTACTTC

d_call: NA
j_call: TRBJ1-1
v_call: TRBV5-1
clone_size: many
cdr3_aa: CASSPPGEGRAEAFF
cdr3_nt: TGCGCCAGCAGCCCTCCCGGAGAGGGTCGGGCTGAAGCTTTCTTT

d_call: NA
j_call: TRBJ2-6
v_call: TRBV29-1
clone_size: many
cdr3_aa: CSVASSGANVLTF
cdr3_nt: TGCAGCGTTGCCAGCTCTGGGGCCAACGTCCTGACTTTC

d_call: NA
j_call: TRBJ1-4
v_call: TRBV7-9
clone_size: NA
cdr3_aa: CASSLARWTTNEKLFF
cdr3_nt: TGTGCCAGCAGCTTAGCCCGATGGACAACTAATGAAAAACTGTTTTTT

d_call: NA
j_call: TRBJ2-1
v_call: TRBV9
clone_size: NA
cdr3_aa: CASSLGPQGFGEQFF
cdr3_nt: TGTGCCAGCAGCCTAGGCCCCCAGGGGTTTGGTGAGCAGTTCTTC

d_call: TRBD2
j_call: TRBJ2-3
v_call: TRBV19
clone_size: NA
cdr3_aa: CASTELAGTTQYF
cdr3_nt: TGTGCCAGTACGGAACTAGCGGGTACTACGCAGTATTTT

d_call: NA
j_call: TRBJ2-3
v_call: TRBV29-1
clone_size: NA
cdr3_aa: CSVELRGTDTQYF
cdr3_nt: TGCAGCGTTGAACTAAGGGGCACAGATACGCAGTATTTT

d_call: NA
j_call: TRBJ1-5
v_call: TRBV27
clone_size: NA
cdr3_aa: CTSSLSRSGQNQPQHF
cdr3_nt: TGTACCAGCAGTTTATCGAGGTCCGGGCAGAATCAGCCCCAGCATTTT

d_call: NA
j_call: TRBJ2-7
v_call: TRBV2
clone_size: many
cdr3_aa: CASSVGRGVSYEQYF
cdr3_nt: TGTGCCAGCAGCGTCGGCAGGGGAGTCTCCTACGAGCAGTACTTC

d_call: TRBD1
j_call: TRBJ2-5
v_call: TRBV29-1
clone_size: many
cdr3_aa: CSVVGTGALKTQYF
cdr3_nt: TGCAGCGTTGTAGGGACAGGGGCGTTAAAGACCCAGTACTTC

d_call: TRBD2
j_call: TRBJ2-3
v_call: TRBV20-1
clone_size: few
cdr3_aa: CSASGRRASGGPTDTQYF
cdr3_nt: TGCAGTGCTAGTGGTAGACGGGCTAGCGGGGGACCCACAGATACGCAGTATTTT

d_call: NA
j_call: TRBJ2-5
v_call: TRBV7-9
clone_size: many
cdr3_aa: CASSLDGDHQETQYF
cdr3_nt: TGTGCCAGCAGCTTAGATGGGGATCATCAAGAGACCCAGTACTTC

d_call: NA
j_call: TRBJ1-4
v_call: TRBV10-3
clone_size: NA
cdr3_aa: CASSLGGEGEKLFF
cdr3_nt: TGTGCCAGCAGTTTAGGGGGAGAGGGGGAAAAACTGTTTTTT

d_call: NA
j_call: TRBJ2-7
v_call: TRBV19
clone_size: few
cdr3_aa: CASIGLDYEQYF
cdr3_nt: TGTGCCAGTATTGGACTGGATTACGAGCAGTACTTC

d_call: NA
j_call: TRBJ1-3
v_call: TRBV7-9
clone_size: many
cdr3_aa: CASSPSGLTIYF
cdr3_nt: TGTGCCAGCAGCCCCTCTGGACTCACCATATATTTT

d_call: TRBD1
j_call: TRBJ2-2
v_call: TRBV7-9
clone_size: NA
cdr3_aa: CASSRDREGPGELFF
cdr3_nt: TGTGCCAGCAGCCGGGACAGGGAGGGACCCGGGGAGCTGTTTTTT

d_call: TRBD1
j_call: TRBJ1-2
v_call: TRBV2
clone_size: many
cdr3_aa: CASKGTGGGYGYTF
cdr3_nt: TGTGCCAGCAAAGGGACAGGGGGCGGGTATGGCTACACCTTC

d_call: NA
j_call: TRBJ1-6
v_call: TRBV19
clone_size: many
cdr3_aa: CASSETQTYNSPLHF
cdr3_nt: TGTGCCAGTAGTGAGACGCAGACCTATAATTCACCCCTCCACTTT

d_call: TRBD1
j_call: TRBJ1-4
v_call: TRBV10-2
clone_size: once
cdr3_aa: CASRVTGGEKLFF
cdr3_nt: TGCGCCAGCAGAGTGACAGGGGGGGAAAAACTGTTTTTT